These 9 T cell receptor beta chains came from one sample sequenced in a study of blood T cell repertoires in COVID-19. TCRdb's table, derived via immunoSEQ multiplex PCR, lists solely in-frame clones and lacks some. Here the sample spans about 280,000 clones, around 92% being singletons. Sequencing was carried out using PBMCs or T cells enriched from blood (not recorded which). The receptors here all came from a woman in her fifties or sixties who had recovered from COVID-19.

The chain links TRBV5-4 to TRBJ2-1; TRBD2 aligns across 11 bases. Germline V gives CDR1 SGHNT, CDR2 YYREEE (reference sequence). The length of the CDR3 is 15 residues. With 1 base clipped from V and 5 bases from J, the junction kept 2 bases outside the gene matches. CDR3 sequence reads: CASSLTLAGDNEQFF. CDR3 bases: TGTGCCAGCAGCTTGACACTAGCGGGAGACAATGAGCAGTTCTTC.

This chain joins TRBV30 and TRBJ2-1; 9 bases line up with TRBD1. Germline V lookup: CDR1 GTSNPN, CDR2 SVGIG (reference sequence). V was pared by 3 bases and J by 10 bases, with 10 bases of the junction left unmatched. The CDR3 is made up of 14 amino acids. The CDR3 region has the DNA TGTGCCTGGAGAACAGGGGGCGTTGGTACAGAGCAGTTCTTC. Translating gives CAWRTGGVGTEQFF.

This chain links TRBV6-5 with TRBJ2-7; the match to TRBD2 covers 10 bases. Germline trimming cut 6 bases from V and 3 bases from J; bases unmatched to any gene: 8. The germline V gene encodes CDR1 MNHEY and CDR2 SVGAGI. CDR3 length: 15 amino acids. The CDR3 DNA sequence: TGTGCCAGCAGCGGACCGGGACTAGCGTACTACGAGCAGTACTTC. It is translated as CASSGPGLAYYEQYF.

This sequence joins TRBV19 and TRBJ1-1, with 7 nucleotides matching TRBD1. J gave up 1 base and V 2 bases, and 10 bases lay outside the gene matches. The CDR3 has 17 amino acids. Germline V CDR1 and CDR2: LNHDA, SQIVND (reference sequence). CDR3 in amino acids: CASSITPGTAKNTEAFF. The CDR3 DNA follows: TGTGCCAGTAGTATAACCCCCGGGACAGCGAAGAACACTGAAGCTTTCTTT.

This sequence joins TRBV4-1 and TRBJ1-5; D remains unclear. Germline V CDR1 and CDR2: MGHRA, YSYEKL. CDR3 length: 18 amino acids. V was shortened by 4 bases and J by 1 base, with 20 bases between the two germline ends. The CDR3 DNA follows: TGCGCCAGCAGCCCGAAGGGTTCTGGTGGGAGCAGCAATCAGCCCCAGCATTTT. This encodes CASSPKGSGGSSNQPQHF.

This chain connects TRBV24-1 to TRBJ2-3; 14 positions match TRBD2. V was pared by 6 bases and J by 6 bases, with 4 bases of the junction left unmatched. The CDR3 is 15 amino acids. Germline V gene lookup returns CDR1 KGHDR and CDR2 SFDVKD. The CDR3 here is CATSPGLAGEDTQYF. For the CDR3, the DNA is TGTGCCACCAGTCCGGGACTAGCGGGAGAGGATACGCAGTATTTT.

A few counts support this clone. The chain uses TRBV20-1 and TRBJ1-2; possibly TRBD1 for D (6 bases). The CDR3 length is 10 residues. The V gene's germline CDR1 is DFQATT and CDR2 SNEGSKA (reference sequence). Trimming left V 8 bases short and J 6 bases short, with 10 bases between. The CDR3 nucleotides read TGCAGTACAGGGTATGATGGCTACACCTTC. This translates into CSTGYDGYTF.

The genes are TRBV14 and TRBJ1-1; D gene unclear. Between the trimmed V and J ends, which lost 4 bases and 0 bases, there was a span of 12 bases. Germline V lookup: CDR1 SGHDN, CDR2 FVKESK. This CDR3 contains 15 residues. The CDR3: CASSPWTGMNTEAFF. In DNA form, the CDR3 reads TGTGCCAGCAGCCCGTGGACGGGGATGAACACTGAAGCTTTCTTT.

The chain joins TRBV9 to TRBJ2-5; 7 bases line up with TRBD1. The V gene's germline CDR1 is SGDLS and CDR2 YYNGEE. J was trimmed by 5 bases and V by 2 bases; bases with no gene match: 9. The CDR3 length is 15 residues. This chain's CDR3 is CASSVGIQGTETQYF. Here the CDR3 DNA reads TGTGCCAGCAGCGTGGGAATACAGGGGACGGAGACCCAGTACTTC.